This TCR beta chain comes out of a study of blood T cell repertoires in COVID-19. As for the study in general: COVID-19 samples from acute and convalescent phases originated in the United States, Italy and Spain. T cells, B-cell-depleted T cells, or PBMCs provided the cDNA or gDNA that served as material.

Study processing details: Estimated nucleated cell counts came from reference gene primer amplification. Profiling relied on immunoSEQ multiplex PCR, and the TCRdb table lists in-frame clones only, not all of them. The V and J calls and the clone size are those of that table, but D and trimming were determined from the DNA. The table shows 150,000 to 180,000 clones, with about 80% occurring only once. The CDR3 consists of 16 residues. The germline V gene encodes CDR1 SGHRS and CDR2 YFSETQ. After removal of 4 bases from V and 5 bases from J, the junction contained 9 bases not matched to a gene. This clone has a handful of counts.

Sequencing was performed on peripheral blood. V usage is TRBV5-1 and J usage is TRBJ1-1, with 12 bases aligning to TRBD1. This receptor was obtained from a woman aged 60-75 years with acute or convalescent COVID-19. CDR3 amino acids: CASSPGTGGPDTEAFF. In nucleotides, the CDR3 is TGCGCCAGCAGCCCGGGGACAGGGGGCCCGGATACTGAAGCTTTCTTT.